A selection of T cell receptor beta chains follows, all from one sample in a study of control samples from healthy donors and cancer patients. The repertoire was sequenced with immunoSEQ multiplex PCR; TCRdb's copy has only in-frame clones and lacks some. Here the sample spans 130,000 or so clones, 91% being singletons. Specimen: blood. The receptor set was obtained from a man between 18 and 29 years old in good health. The conserved cysteine and the conserved F or W are not part of the CDR3 here. The order of the fields is D gene, V gene, CDR3 protein. A D gene is named only where the DNA matches it firmly.

>.|TRBV2
ASSEQGGKETQY
>TRBD1|TRBV27
ASSPGQGLSYEQY
>.|TRBV20-1
SVGYEKLF
>.|TRBV6-2/TRBV6-3
ASSYSGQGREKLF
>TRBD2|TRBV9
ASSPPGESAGQETQY
>.|TRBV12-3/TRBV12-4
ASSDGQPQH
>.|TRBV5-1
ASSLAWGYEQY
>.|TRBV7-2
ASSLGGLLNKTQY
>.|TRBV2
ASSEMDRNQPQH
>.|TRBV11-3
ASSLDGREAF
>.|TRBV7-9
ASSSYWNTGELF
>.|TRBV2
ASSVGHTDTQY